These T cell receptor beta chains were read from a single sample in a study of shared clonotypes between healthy human individuals. TCRdb's copy holds only in-frame clones and misses some; the assay was immunoSEQ multiplex PCR. There are about 2.4 million clones in the sample; roughly 93% occur only once, and 0.36% lies in the top ten. Sequencing was carried out using naive CD4+ T cells from PBMCs. The source is a man between 18 and 29 years old in good health. Some clones in this sample may be carry-over from other donors' samples. The CDR3 runs from the conserved cysteine through the conserved F or W. Fields, in order: J gene, V gene, clone size, D gene, CDR3 DNA, CDR3 protein. The D gene is left open where the match is weak. A row's size may be missing; if present it is once, few, many or a size class.

TRBJ2-1 TRBV5-1 . TRBD2 TGCGCCAGCAGCGCCCCAAGCGGGAGTTGGAATGAGCAGTTCTTC CASSAPSGSWNEQFF
TRBJ1-1 TRBV5-1 . . TGCGCCAGCAGCCCCAGCTTGACGGCAGATCTCATGAACACTGAAGCTTTCTTT CASSPSLTADLMNTEAFF
TRBJ2-6 TRBV28 once . TGTGCCAGCAGTTTCGGCCCTCAAAGCTCTGGGGCCAACGTCCTGACTTTC CASSFGPQSSGANVLTF
TRBJ2-7 TRBV4-3 . . TGCGCCAGCAGCCAAGAAGTGGGACCCTACGAGCAGTACTTC CASSQEVGPYEQYF
TRBJ2-4 TRBV19 once TRBD2 TGTGCCAGTAGTACCCAAGGACTAGCGGGAGCCTCCAAAAACATTCAGTACTTC CASSTQGLAGASKNIQYF
TRBJ2-7 TRBV27 . TRBD2 TGTGCCAGCAGGATGGCACTAGCGGGACAATTCTCCTACGAGCAGTACTTC CASRMALAGQFSYEQYF
TRBJ1-3 TRBV15 . TRBD1 TGTGCCACCAGCAGCCGGACAGGAAGAAACACCATATATTTT CATSSRTGRNTIYF
TRBJ2-7 TRBV10-1 . TRBD1 TGCGCCAGCAGTGACCCCGGGACAGGGATCTACGAGCAGTACTTC CASSDPGTGIYEQYF
TRBJ2-1 TRBV10-3 . . TGTGCCATCAGTGAGTTTACCCCTGCAGAAAACAATGAGCAGTTCTTC CAISEFTPAENNEQFF
TRBJ1-1 TRBV28 . . TGTGCCAGCAGCTCACCTCAAACTATGAACACTGAAGCTTTCTTT CASSSPQTMNTEAFF
TRBJ2-5 TRBV7-7 . . TGTGCCAGCAGGGTCGGAGGGGAGACCCAGTACTTC CASRVGGETQYF
TRBJ2-7 TRBV5-1 . TRBD1 TGCGCCAGCAGCCGGATACAGGGGGAGAGCTCCTACGAGCAGTACTTC CASSRIQGESSYEQYF
TRBJ2-1 TRBV5-1 . TRBD2 TGCGCCAGCAGCTTGAACCAGCGGGAGGGAGGTACTGAGCAGTTCTTC CASSLNQREGGTEQFF
TRBJ2-7 TRBV7-3 . TRBD2 TGTGCCAGCAGCCCCGGACTAGCGGCTTACGAGCAGTACTTC CASSPGLAAYEQYF
TRBJ1-2 TRBV28 . TRBD1 TGTGCCAGCAGGCTAACTAACAGGGGACGTGGCTACACCTTC CASRLTNRGRGYTF
TRBJ2-1 TRBV30 . . TGTGCCTGGATGGGGGGACCCTACAATGAGCAGTTCTTC CAWMGGPYNEQFF
TRBJ1-5 TRBV6-5 . . TGTGCCAGCAGTTTTGGGCGGACTCAGCCCCAGCATTTT CASSFGRTQPQHF
TRBJ2-1 TRBV5-6 . TRBD1 TGTGCCAGCAGCCGGGACAGGGGGAGCTCCTACAATGAGCAGTTCTTC CASSRDRGSSYNEQFF
TRBJ1-1 TRBV5-1 . . TGCGCCAGCAGCCCCCCTGGGGCGGGCGGCACTGAAGCTTTCTTT CASSPPGAGGTEAFF
TRBJ1-3 TRBV2 . TRBD1 TGTGCCAGCAGAGGGACAGGGGGAATCTCTGGAAACACCATATATTTT CASRGTGGISGNTIYF
TRBJ1-5 TRBV28 few . TGTGCCAGCCGCCCCGGACCTAGTTTTCCCCAGCATTTT CASRPGPSFPQHF
TRBJ2-7 TRBV5-6 . TRBD2 TGTGCCAGCAGCTTGGCCTGGCTAGCGGACTACGAGCAGTACTTC CASSLAWLADYEQYF
TRBJ2-2 TRBV28 few . TGTGCCAGCAGTTTGGGAAGGAACACCGGGGAGCTGTTTTTT CASSLGRNTGELFF
TRBJ1-3 TRBV5-6 . . TGTGCCAGCAGCTTGGTTGGGACACCTAGCTCTGGAAACACCATATATTTT CASSLVGTPSSGNTIYF
TRBJ1-2 TRBV28 . . TGTGCCAGCAGTTTTACCGATTTATATGGCTACACCTTC CASSFTDLYGYTF
TRBJ2-7 TRBV7-7 . . TGTGCCAGCAGCAAAATCGGGGCGATTTTTTCCTACGAGCAGTACTTC CASSKIGAIFSYEQYF
TRBJ2-1 TRBV5-1 . . TGCGCCAGCAGCTTACCCCTTTCGGGAGTCGGCAATGAGCAGTTCTTC CASSLPLSGVGNEQFF
TRBJ2-4 TRBV7-2 . TRBD1 TGTGCCAGCAGCTCGAGACAGGGGAGCATTCAGTACTTC CASSSRQGSIQYF
TRBJ1-5 TRBV4-1 . TRBD1 TGCGCCAGCAGCCCCTTCCCGGGACAGGGCAACTATAGCAATCAGCCCCAGCATTTT CASSPFPGQGNYSNQPQHF
TRBJ1-2 TRBV4-1 . . TGCGCCAGCAGCCAAGTGACATTTCAGGGCTACACCTTC CASSQVTFQGYTF
TRBJ2-5 TRBV5-4 once . TGTGCCAGCAGCTTGGACAGGGACTCGGAGACCCAGTACTTC CASSLDRDSETQYF
TRBJ2-3 TRBV5-1 . TRBD1 TGCGCCAGCAGCGAAGGGACAGCAGATACGCAGTATTTT CASSEGTADTQYF
TRBJ2-3 TRBV29-1 . . TGCAGCGTTGTGGGGGGCGCAGATACGCAGTATTTT CSVVGGADTQYF
TRBJ1-1 TRBV4-2 . . TGTGCCAGCAGCCTAGGGCCGAACACTGAAGCTTTCTTT CASSLGPNTEAFF
TRBJ2-7 TRBV30 . . TGTGCCTGGAGTCGTCCCCCACGGGGCGGCCTACAGACCTACGAGCAGTACTTC CAWSRPPRGGLQTYEQYF
TRBJ2-7 TRBV6-6 . . TGTGCCGGCAGTTACTCCCCATTGTCCTACGAGCAGTACTTC CAGSYSPLSYEQYF
TRBJ2-2 TRBV7-3 . TRBD1 TGTGCCAGCGGGACAGGGAATACCGGGGAGCTGTTTTTT CASGTGNTGELFF
TRBJ1-6 TRBV4-2 once . TGTGCCAGCAGCCAAGCGGACATGGGGTGGAATTCACCCCTCCACTTT CASSQADMGWNSPLHF
TRBJ2-7 TRBV28 . . TGTGCCAGCAGGACTAGGGGGCGGGGCGGCGAGCAGTACTTC CASRTRGRGGEQYF
TRBJ2-6 TRBV9 . TRBD1 TGTGCCAGCAGCGTAGGCAGCAGGGGGCCAGGGGCCAACGTCCTGACTTTC CASSVGSRGPGANVLTF
TRBJ2-7 TRBV28 . . TGTGCCAGCAGTTTGTCTGCAGGGGCTCTGCCAAAAGCCTACGAGCAGTACTTC CASSLSAGALPKAYEQYF
TRBJ2-7 TRBV28 . . TGTGCCAGCATGGGACGGGCCTACGAGCAGTACTTC CASMGRAYEQYF
TRBJ2-4 TRBV14 . . TGTGCCAGCAGCCAAGCACCGACCGTAGCCAAAAACATTCAGTACTTC CASSQAPTVAKNIQYF
TRBJ2-3 TRBV15 . TRBD2 TGTGCCACCAGCTCAAGACTAGCGTCGTCGACAGATACGCAGTATTTT CATSSRLASSTDTQYF